The 9 T cell receptor beta chains listed next were all sequenced from one sample in a study of post-analysis software for immune sequencing data. Findings and limits, study-wide: Controls showed lower frequencies than patients for five or six TRBV segments, and TRBV5-6, TRBV5-1 and TRBV20-1 were among these.

The antigens for these receptors are not known. cDNA libraries of TCR beta carried unique molecular identifiers. MiXCR, run by TCRdb on the PCR reads, gives a single entry per CDR3 protein. The table shows hundreds of thousands of distinct CDR3 sequences, with 53% occurring only once. The sequenced sample was blood. All receptors derive from a girl aged 5-17 years with multiple sclerosis.

This clonotype was detected only a few times. V is TRBV7-9 and J is TRBJ2-7; unclear D gene. The CDR3 contains 12 residues. Per the germline V gene, CDR1 is SEHNR and CDR2 is FQNEAQ (reference sequence). With 2 bases removed from V and 11 bases from J, the gap between germline ends came to 13 bases. As DNA, the CDR3 is TGTGCCAGCAGCTTACTCGGGTCAGACAAGTACTTC. Amino acids: CASSLLGSDKYF.

The chain employs TRBV21-1 and TRBJ2-7. TRBV21-1 is deemed a pseudogene. CDR3 length: 14 amino acids. The DNA of the CDR3 is TGTGCCAGCAGCAAAGGGGGGAGGCCCTACGAGCAGTACTTC. Protein product: CASSKGGRPYEQYF.

The chain uses TRBV12-3 or TRBV12-4 and TRBJ2-1; TRBD1 or TRBD2 may be the D gene (7 bases each). Trimming shortened V by 6 bases and J by 3 bases, and 30 bases separated the two germline ends. The CDR3 covers 20 residues. DNA for the CDR3: TGTGCCAGCAGCCGCAGGGGGGGCAACAGGGTCCGTACTTTCTACAATGAGCAGTTCTTC. It encodes CASSRRGGNRVRTFYNEQFF.

The sample holds a few counts of this clonotype. V gene TRBV15 combines with J gene TRBJ1-5; 9 bases map to TRBD1. This CDR3 contains 14 residues. With V trimmed by 5 bases and J by 7 bases, 6 bases remained unmatched. Germline CDR1 reads LNHNV; CDR2 reads YYDKDF (reference sequence). The CDR3, as DNA: TGTGCCACCAGCCTGGGACAGGGAGAACAGCCCCAGCATTTT. Protein sequence: CATSLGQGEQPQHF. Full variable domain (rest looked up from reference TRBV15 and TRBJ1-5): DAMVIQNPRYQVTQFGKPVTLSCSQTLNHNVMYWYQQKSSQAPKLLFHYYDKDFNNEADTPDNFQSRRPNTSFCFLDIRSPGLGDTAMYLCATSLGQGEQPQHFGDGTRLSIL.

The rearrangement uses TRBV20-1 and TRBJ2-4; 11 nucleotides line up with TRBD1. In germline, CDR1 is DFQATT, CDR2 SNEGSKA (reference sequence). J lost 3 bases, V lost 3 bases, and 4 bases had no gene match. This CDR3 region has 15 residues. CDR3 sequence: CSARDRGLVKNIQYF. CDR3 nucleotides: TGCAGTGCTAGGGACAGGGGGCTAGTCAAAAACATTCAGTACTTC.

This chain links TRBV7-3 with TRBJ1-1; weak D call: TRBD1 (6 bases). V dropped 5 bases and J dropped 4 bases, with 14 bases sitting between them. CDR1 and CDR2 from the germline V gene are SGHTA and FQGTGA. CDR3 length equals 14 residues. CDR3 protein: CASSPQGVGTEAFF. In DNA form, the CDR3 reads TGTGCCAGCAGCCCACAGGGCGTTGGCACTGAAGCTTTCTTT.

In its sample, this clonotype was seen a few times. The CDR3 coding sequence is TGTGCCTGGAGTGCCACTCCGGGACAGGGTATGGACGAGCAGTACTTC. This encodes CAWSATPGQGMDEQYF. The genes are TRBV30 and TRBJ2-5, with 9 positions matching TRBD1. The end of the DNA aligns better with TRBJ2-7, so the J call may be wrong. The CDR3 covers 16 residues. Germline V gene data show CDR1 as GTSNPN and CDR2 as SVGIG (reference sequence).

The chain links TRBV25-1 to TRBJ1-2, with D unresolved. Germline V lookup: CDR1 MGHDK, CDR2 SYGVNS. Trimming cost V 4 bases and J 8 bases, with 8 bases left between them. The CDR3 has 11 residues. The CDR3 DNA reads TGTGCCAGCAGTGGGGTCGGAGGCTACACCTTC. This encodes CASSGVGGYTF.

This sequence joins TRBV7-2 and TRBJ2-5; D is unresolved. The germline V and J ends were trimmed by 1 base and 5 bases, with 14 bases remaining between them. The V gene's germline CDR1 is SGHTA and CDR2 FQGNSA. The CDR3 totals 15 residues. The CDR3 coding sequence is TGTGCCAGCAGCTTAGTTGGGGTCCACCGGGAGACCCAGTACTTC. Encoded protein: CASSLVGVHRETQYF.